This T cell receptor (beta chain) stems from a study of T cells after yellow fever vaccination. Background on the study: Preparing low-cell-number fractions relied on SMART-Seq v4 Ultra Low Input. Overall study results and limits: Repertoires obtained by FACS sorting could include abundant clonotypes that entered as contaminants from the bulk population. The secondary response was weaker but peaked faster, day 5 versus 15.

The ends lost 5 bases at V and 0 bases at J; junction bases unmatched: 3. Germline V gene data show CDR1 as MDHEN and CDR2 as SYDVKM. CDR3 length: 14 amino acids. Of note for this clonotype: The antigen is not known.

Template switching with 5'RACE generated the TCR cDNA and added a universal primer site and UMIs. TCRdb used MiXCR to reprocess the 5' RACE reads, holding one entry per CDR3 protein. This table holds some 260,000 distinct CDR3 sequences, about 5.2% found once. The sequence was obtained from a man between 18 and 29 years old who received the YFV17D yellow fever vaccine. The chain employs TRBV28 and TRBJ2-7, with 8 bases fitting TRBD1. The input for sequencing was CD4+ T cells sorted from PBMCs, taken on the day of the yellow fever booster vaccination. The CDR3 sequence is CASSTGGSSYEQYV. The CDR3 DNA is TGTGCCAGCAGTACAGGGGGATCCTCCTACGAGCAGTACGTC.